The rows below give T cell receptor beta chains drawn from one sample of a study of cytomegalovirus exposure and HLA in healthy donors. Clones were sequenced by immunoSEQ multiplex PCR, and TCRdb holds only the in-frame ones, with some missing. This table has some 160,000 clones, 80% appearing once. The source material was PBMCs. Every receptor here comes from a man between 40 and 49 years old in good health and CMV-seronegative. CDR3s include the opening cysteine and the closing phenylalanine or tryptophan. The D gene is left open where the match is weak. Clone sizes are given selectively: once, few, many, or a class where the clone is expanded.

j_gene,d_gene,abundance,v_gene,CDR3aa,CDR3nt
TRBJ2-3,TRBD1,few,TRBV7-9,CASSLGTGRLDTQYF,TGTGCCAGCAGCTTAGGGACAGGGAGGTTAGATACGCAGTATTTT
TRBJ2-1,NA,few,TRBV10-3,CAISESIAAWGEQFF,TGTGCCATCAGTGAGTCGATAGCGGCCTGGGGTGAGCAGTTCTTC
TRBJ2-7,NA,NA,TRBV19,CASSIGVGENYEQYF,TGTGCCAGTAGTATCGGGGTGGGAGAAAACTACGAGCAGTACTTC
TRBJ1-2,NA,NA,TRBV7-8,CASSFQGRGYTF,TGTGCCAGCAGCTTTCAGGGGCGAGGCTACACCTTC
TRBJ1-2,NA,NA,TRBV2,CASSEGGHNYGYTF,TGTGCCAGCAGTGAAGGGGGACATAACTATGGCTACACCTTC
TRBJ1-2,TRBD1,few,TRBV11-2,CASSSGTGNYGYTF,TGTGCCAGCAGCTCCGGGACAGGGAACTATGGCTACACCTTC
TRBJ1-2,TRBD1,NA,TRBV5-1,CASSWGQGYGYTF,TGCGCCAGCAGCTGGGGACAGGGGTATGGCTACACCTTC
TRBJ2-7,NA,once,TRBV6-5,CASSTRRAYEQYF,TGTGCCAGCAGCACACGGAGAGCCTACGAGCAGTACTTC
TRBJ2-5,NA,NA,TRBV29-1,CSVPRSRWETQYF,TGCAGCGTTCCTCGGTCCCGATGGGAGACCCAGTACTTC
TRBJ2-7,TRBD1,NA,TRBV10-2,CASKKAGQDSYEQYF,TGCGCCAGCAAGAAGGCCGGACAGGACTCCTACGAGCAGTACTTC
TRBJ2-7,NA,NA,TRBV6-5,CASRGTYREQYF,TGTGCCAGCAGAGGGACTTACCGCGAGCAGTACTTC
TRBJ1-3,NA,NA,TRBV2,CATTGDGNTIYF,TGTGCCACCACCGGGGATGGAAACACCATATATTTT
TRBJ2-1,TRBD2,NA,TRBV2,CASPTSGGYNEQFF,TGTGCCAGCCCGACTAGCGGGGGGTACAATGAGCAGTTCTTC
TRBJ1-1,NA,few,TRBV18,CASSPIEVPRREAFF,TGTGCCAGCTCACCAATCGAGGTGCCGCGACGGGAAGCTTTCTTT
TRBJ1-1,TRBD1,NA,TRBV7-2,CASSAQSGTANTEAFF,TGTGCCAGCAGCGCCCAATCCGGGACAGCGAACACTGAAGCTTTCTTT
TRBJ1-4,NA,NA,TRBV27,CASRLQGRGYEKLFF,TGTGCCAGCAGACTTCAGGGGAGGGGGTATGAAAAACTGTTTTTT
TRBJ2-7,NA,once,TRBV18,CASSPEEYEQYF,TGTGCCAGCTCACCCGAGGAATACGAGCAGTACTTC
TRBJ1-5,TRBD1,NA,TRBV6-5,CASNSAGGSNQPQHF,TGTGCCAGCAATTCCGCAGGGGGTAGCAATCAGCCCCAGCATTTT
TRBJ2-1,TRBD2,NA,TRBV5-1,CASSLGLAGANLGLF,TGCGCCAGCAGCTTGGGACTAGCGGGGGCAAACCTGGGGCTCTTC
TRBJ2-7,NA,NA,TRBV5-1,CASSLTGPYEQYF,TGCGCCAGCAGCTTGACAGGGCCCTACGAGCAGTACTTC
TRBJ2-2,NA,once,TRBV10-3,CAISEPGTGGTGELFF,TGTGCCATCAGTGAGCCCGGGACTGGTGGCACCGGGGAGCTGTTTTTT
TRBJ2-1,TRBD2,NA,TRBV7-9,CASSHPPFGAGGSADEQFF,TGTGCCAGCAGCCATCCCCCCTTTGGGGCGGGGGGATCTGCGGATGAGCAGTTCTTC
TRBJ2-7,TRBD1,few,TRBV25-1,CASGQGGFSYEQYF,TGTGCCAGCGGACAGGGAGGATTCTCCTACGAGCAGTACTTC
TRBJ2-1,NA,NA,TRBV27,CASSTLTGLLLTGSYNEQFF,TGTGCCAGCAGTACGCTTACGGGACTTTTATTAACTGGCTCCTACAATGAGCAGTTCTTC
TRBJ2-1,NA,once,TRBV18,CASSPFSGLSYNEQFF,TGTGCCAGCTCACCATTTTCAGGGCTATCCTACAATGAGCAGTTCTTC
TRBJ2-3,TRBD2,NA,TRBV19,CASSIVGGSNIGDTQYF,TGTGCCAGTAGTATAGTGGGCGGGAGTAATATTGGAGATACGCAGTATTTT
TRBJ2-7,NA,NA,TRBV27,CASSLHGGKGYEQYF,TGTGCCAGCAGTTTACATGGGGGGAAGGGGTACGAGCAGTACTTC
TRBJ1-1,TRBD1,NA,TRBV5-6,CASSGDRGYTEAFF,TGTGCCAGCAGCGGAGACAGGGGCTACACTGAAGCTTTCTTT
TRBJ1-3,NA,NA,TRBV9,CASSVTDGNTIYF,TGTGCCAGCAGCGTGACTGATGGAAACACCATATATTTT
TRBJ2-5,TRBD2,NA,TRBV19,CASSLTAGAGETQYF,TGTGCCAGTAGTCTTACCGCGGGAGCGGGCGAGACCCAGTACTTC
TRBJ2-2,NA,few,TRBV25-1,CASSTQGLYPGELFF,TGTGCCAGCAGTACCCAGGGGCTATACCCCGGGGAGCTGTTTTTT
TRBJ2-7,NA,NA,TRBV2,CASSGPRGEAANEQYF,TGTGCCAGCAGTGGTCCCAGAGGCGAGGCTGCCAACGAGCAGTACTTC
TRBJ2-7,NA,NA,TRBV19,CASSETDYEQYF,TGTGCCAGTAGTGAGACAGACTACGAGCAGTACTTC
TRBJ2-5,TRBD2,NA,TRBV10-3,CAISESTGGPETQYF,TGTGCCATCAGTGAGTCGACGGGGGGGCCGGAGACCCAGTACTTC
TRBJ1-1,NA,few,TRBV7-2,CASSLNRNTEAFF,TGTGCCAGCAGCTTAAACAGGAACACTGAAGCTTTCTTT
TRBJ1-1,TRBD1,NA,TRBV5-1,CASSFTTGAGEAFF,TGCGCCAGCAGCTTTACTACAGGGGCGGGTGAAGCTTTCTTT
TRBJ2-3,TRBD1,NA,TRBV7-9,CASSLGGTGTDTQYF,TGTGCCAGCAGCTTAGGAGGGACAGGGACAGATACGCAGTATTTT
TRBJ1-2,NA,NA,TRBV9,CASNPGQGNYGYTF,TGTGCCAGCAACCCAGGTCAGGGTAACTATGGCTACACCTTC
TRBJ2-1,NA,NA,TRBV7-2,CASSLVAGTAYNEQFF,TGTGCCAGCAGCTTAGTTGCGGGGACAGCCTACAATGAGCAGTTCTTC
TRBJ1-5,NA,NA,TRBV27,CASSFSTGSNQPQHF,TGTGCCAGCAGTTTTTCGACGGGTAGCAATCAGCCCCAGCATTTT
TRBJ2-1,TRBD1,NA,TRBV11-3,CASSDLRGQSYNEQFF,TGTGCCAGCAGCGACCTCCGGGGACAGTCCTACAATGAGCAGTTCTTC
TRBJ2-5,NA,once,TRBV29-1,CSVVRAGDEQETQYF,TGCAGCGTGGTAAGAGCCGGGGATGAACAAGAGACCCAGTACTTC
TRBJ2-6,TRBD1,NA,TRBV9,CASSGGQGAGGANVLTF,TGTGCCAGCAGCGGTGGACAGGGGGCGGGTGGGGCCAACGTCCTGACTTTC
TRBJ2-7,TRBD1,NA,TRBV5-1,CASSPGQGRSYEQYF,TGCGCCAGCAGCCCCGGACAGGGGCGTTCCTACGAGCAGTACTTC
TRBJ2-3,TRBD2,NA,TRBV4-1,CASTRAGGSTDTQYF,TGCGCCAGCACTCGGGCGGGAGGTAGCACAGATACGCAGTATTTT
TRBJ2-7,TRBD1,NA,TRBV18,CASSPPIGTAYEQYF,TGTGCCAGCTCACCACCAATCGGGACAGCCTACGAGCAGTACTTC